This T cell receptor (beta chain) comes out of a study of OX40 agonist ivuxolimab in advanced cancers. This CDR3 is built from 13 residues. The V segment lost 4 bases and the J segment 4 bases; nucleotides outside the gene matches: 4. Germline CDR1 is SGHRS and CDR2 is YFSETQ. This clone was detected only a few times. Using immunoSEQ multiplex PCR, the repertoire was profiled, and TCRdb retains in-frame clones only, with some absent. The sample has 65,000 or so clones, roughly 85% seen once; the top ten hold approximately 5.2%. Material: CD4+ or CD8+ T cells sorted from blood, obtained in a trial of the OX40 agonist ivuxolimab. The rearrangement joins TRBV5-1 to TRBJ1-2, with TRBD1 matching 7 bases. The receptor was isolated from an adult with an advanced solid tumor such as melanoma, head and neck, liver or kidney cancer. The CDR3 region is CASSPQGGYGYTF. CDR3 in DNA: TGCGCCAGCAGCCCCCAGGGGGGCTATGGCTACACCTTC.